The 11 T cell receptor beta chains presented below share a single source sample, sequenced in a study of cytomegalovirus exposure and HLA in healthy donors. In the PCR, 60 Vbeta and 13 Jbeta primers were used. Repertoires were generated with immunoSEQ multiplex PCR, while TCRdb's copy carries only in-frame clones and drops some. The repertoire holds 200,000 to 250,000 clones, approximately 70% seen once, with 2.6% in the top ten. The sequencing sample was made of PBMCs. These receptors came from a man in his forties in good health and CMV-seropositive.

CDR3: CASSLGGRAGGYTF. Written as DNA, the CDR3 is TGTGCCAGCAGCTTAGGAGGCAGGGCTGGTGGCTACACCTTC. The gene calls are TRBV7-9 and TRBJ1-2; TRBD1 might be the D (5 bases). There are 14 residues in the CDR3. Germline-derived CDR1 and CDR2 are SEHNR and FQNEAQ (reference sequence). V was cut by 1 base and J by 7 bases, with 13 bases left in between.

The chain couples TRBV27 to TRBJ2-2; D gene unclear. Trimming pared 5 bases from V and 6 bases from J, leaving 7 bases between. CDR1 and CDR2 (germline): MNHEY, SMNVEV (reference sequence). The CDR3 runs to 12 residues. The CDR3 sequence is CASSPIPGELFF. As DNA, the CDR3 is TGTGCCAGCAGTCCCATCCCCGGGGAGCTGTTTTTT.

Points on this clone: Other DNA sequences in the same sample also yield this CDR3. The chain carries TRBV5-4 and TRBJ1-2; D gene unclear. CDR3 length: 15 residues. The V gene lost 1 base and the J gene lost 6 bases, with 16 bases spanning the gap. The V gene's germline CDR1 is SGHNT and CDR2 YYREEE (reference sequence). In DNA form, the CDR3 reads TGTGCCAGCAGCTTGAGGTTGGGAGGAAGAGATGGCTACACCTTC. This encodes CASSLRLGGRDGYTF. The variable domain in full, completed from reference TRBV5-4 and TRBJ1-2, reads ETGVTQSPTHLIKTRGQQVTLRCSSQSGHNTVSWYQQALGQGPQFIFQYYREEENGRGNFPPRFSGLQFPNYSSELNVNALELDDSALYLCASSLRLGGRDGYTFGSGTRLTVV.

This chain links TRBV5-6 with TRBJ2-4; possibly TRBD1 for D (5 bases). V gave up 4 bases and J gave up 3 bases, with 11 bases separating them. This CDR3 has 14 residues. Germline V gives CDR1 SGHDT, CDR2 YYEEEE. DNA for the CDR3: TGTGCCAGCAGCCTCCCGACAGTCAAAAACATTCAGTACTTC. Amino acid sequence: CASSLPTVKNIQYF.

This chain joins TRBV18 and TRBJ2-3; D is uncertain. With 3 bases removed from V and 6 bases from J, the gap between germline ends came to 10 bases. The CDR3 is 13 residues long. Germline assignment: CDR1 KGHSH and CDR2 LQKENI. The CDR3 sequence is CASSPPPEDTQYF. CDR3 DNA sequence: TGTGCCAGCTCACCCCCCCCTGAGGATACGCAGTATTTT.

This clone was counted a single time. The chain joins TRBV15 to TRBJ2-7; D may be TRBD1 (5 bases). Germline CDR1 LNHNV, CDR2 YYDKDF (reference sequence). CDR3 length: 13 residues. V shed 5 bases and J shed 3 bases, with 11 bases lying between them. The CDR3, as DNA: TGTGCCACCAGCCAGGGTTTCGGCTACGAGCAGTACTTC. It translates to CATSQGFGYEQYF.

J is TRBJ2-2 and V is TRBV9, with 8 bases fitting TRBD2. This CDR3 contains 15 residues. V dropped 2 bases and J dropped 4; count of bases not matched to a gene: 4. Germline V gene sequence: CDR1 SGDLS, CDR2 YYNGEE. As DNA, the CDR3 is TGTGCCAGCAGCGTGGCTAGCGGGCCCACCGGGGAGCTGTTTTTT. It codes for CASSVASGPTGELFF.

The genes are TRBV4-3 and TRBJ2-2, with 7 positions matching TRBD2. Germline V gives CDR1 LGHNA, CDR2 YSLEER. The CDR3 loop spans 16 amino acids. J was trimmed by 5 bases and V by 1 base; bases with no gene match: 7. The CDR3 loop is CASSQAAREGTGELFF. The DNA for the CDR3 is TGCGCCAGCAGCCAAGCAGCCAGGGAGGGAACCGGGGAGCTGTTTTTT.

The chain couples TRBV11-2 to TRBJ2-7; 12 bases match TRBD1. The length of the CDR3 is 16 residues. Germline CDR1 and CDR2: SGHAT and FQNNGV. V trimming: 3 bases; J trimming: 6 bases; junction bases outside the gene matches: 9. The CDR3 DNA follows: TGTGCCAGCAGCTTCTCAATCGGGACAGGGGGCGGCGAGCAGTACTTC. Translating gives CASSFSIGTGGGEQYF.

The chain combines TRBV6-1 with TRBJ2-1, with a weak D call TRBD1 (5 bases). CDR3 length: 14 amino acids. Germline V lookup: CDR1 MNHNS, CDR2 SASEGT. The germline V and J ends were trimmed by 2 bases and 5 bases, with 10 bases remaining between them. As DNA, the CDR3 is TGTGCCAGCAGTGAATTTAGACAGAACAATGAGCAGTTCTTC. Protein sequence: CASSEFRQNNEQFF.

A few counts support this clone. The J gene is TRBJ1-2, the V gene TRBV6-4; 8 nucleotides align to TRBD1. V lost 0 bases and J lost 2; bases outside the gene matches: 14. Germline loops: CDR1 MRHNA, CDR2 SNTAGT. This CDR3 has 19 amino acids. The chain's CDR3 is CASSDSIRLGQGGNYGYTF. CDR3 DNA sequence: TGTGCCAGCAGTGACTCCATCAGGCTAGGACAGGGCGGAAACTATGGCTACACCTTC.